This TCR beta chain derives from a study of blood T cell repertoires in COVID-19. Looking at the study overall: The United States, Italy and Spain were the sources of the acute and convalescent COVID-19 samples. T cells, B-cell-depleted T cells, or PBMCs provided the cDNA or gDNA that served as material.

This clone was seen just once. An end of the junction does not agree with germline; a read error may underlie this. Per the original data handling: Nucleated cell number was recorded as an estimate derived from reference gene primer amplification. This table comes from immunoSEQ multiplex PCR, and its TCRdb copy is limited to in-frame clones, with some not included. That table supplies the V and J calls and clone size; D and trimming were determined from the DNA. The sample contains fewer than 180,000 clones, roughly 87% of which appear only once. The CDR3 contains 15 residues. CDR1 is SSHAT, CDR2 FNYEAQ, per germline (reference sequence).

J is TRBJ2-5 and V is TRBV7-7, with 8 nucleotides matching TRBD1. The sequence derives from a woman between 55 and 75 years old with active or convalescent COVID-19. What was sequenced was peripheral blood. DNA for the CDR3: TGTGCTAGCAGCACCGGACAGGGTTTGGAAGAGACCCAGTACTTC. The encoded protein is CASSTGQGLEETQYF.